These T cell receptor beta chains were read from a single sample in a study of blood T cell repertoires in COVID-19. Repertoires were generated with immunoSEQ multiplex PCR, while TCRdb's copy carries only in-frame clones and drops some. The repertoire holds some 210,000 clones, more than 85% seen once, with 0.8% to 1% in the top ten. Sequencing was performed on peripheral blood. The receptors stem from a man aged 60 to 69 with COVID-19, enrolled during active disease. The CDR3 runs from the conserved cysteine through the conserved F or W. Each record gives: V gene, clone size, J gene, D gene, CDR3 protein, CDR3 DNA. The D gene is left open where the match is weak. Rows may omit the clone size; those that give it use once, few, many or a size class.

TRBV9	-	TRBJ1-1	TRBD1	CASSAQGMNTEAFF	TGTGCCAGCAGCGCACAGGGGATGAACACTGAAGCTTTCTTT
TRBV2	-	TRBJ2-1	TRBD2	CASSGPGTSGRGEQFF	TGTGCCAGCAGTGGTCCCGGGACTAGCGGGAGAGGTGAGCAGTTCTTC
TRBV18	-	TRBJ2-3	TRBD2	CASSPPTSGGDTQYF	TGTGCCAGCTCACCACCGACTAGCGGGGGGGATACGCAGTATTTT
TRBV29-1	-	TRBJ2-2	-	CSVGEAVNTGELFF	TGCAGCGTTGGAGAAGCGGTTAACACCGGGGAGCTGTTTTTT
TRBV5-4	-	TRBJ2-7	-	CASRCGLLVEGHPFLEYF	TGTGCCAGCAGGTGTGGTCTCCTAGTTGAGGGTCACCCGTTCCTGGAGTACTTC
TRBV28	-	TRBJ2-3	-	CASSLPIPDTQYF	TGTGCCAGCAGTTTACCCATTCCAGATACGCAGTATTTT
TRBV24-1	-	TRBJ1-5	-	CATRYGSNQPQHF	TGTGCCACCAGATACGGTAGCAATCAGCCCCAGCATTTT
TRBV7-6	-	TRBJ2-2	TRBD2	CASTSGAFMYGGGATGELFF	TGTGCCAGCACCTCCGGGGCATTTATGTACGGCGGGGGGGCCACCGGGGAGCTGTTTTTT
TRBV2	-	TRBJ2-3	-	CASSRGRTDTQYF	TGTGCCAGCAGTCGGGGGAGGACAGATACGCAGTATTTT
TRBV2	-	TRBJ1-2	-	CASSLQGIDYGYTF	TGTGCCAGCAGCCTTCAGGGGATTGACTATGGCTACACCTTC
TRBV7-7	-	TRBJ1-1	TRBD1	CASSLGKDRVFTEAFF	TGTGCTAGCAGCTTAGGAAAGGACAGGGTTTTCACTGAAGCTTTCTTT
TRBV7-8	-	TRBJ2-6	-	CASSFRTGGLFSGANVLTF	TGTGCCAGCAGCTTTCGGACCGGGGGTTTATTCTCTGGGGCCAACGTCCTGACTTTC
TRBV14	-	TRBJ2-5	-	CASSQTLKGLVVETQYF	TGTGCCAGCAGCCAGACCCTTAAGGGGTTGGTGGTAGAGACCCAGTACTTC
TRBV5-5	-	TRBJ2-7	-	CASSGSGQAYEQYF	TGTGCCAGCAGTGGGAGCGGGCAAGCCTACGAGCAGTACTTC
TRBV10-3	-	TRBJ1-2	-	CAISEPNYGYTF	TGTGCCATCAGTGAGCCGAACTATGGCTACACCTTC
TRBV19	-	TRBJ1-2	TRBD1	CASSNRQGIYGYTF	TGTGCCAGTAGTAACCGACAGGGGATCTATGGCTACACCTTC
TRBV28	-	TRBJ2-7	-	CASSLYSYEQYF	TGTGCCAGCAGTTTGTACTCCTACGAGCAGTACTTC
TRBV9	-	TRBJ2-1	-	CASSVAPGSEQFF	TGTGCCAGCAGCGTAGCTCCGGGGAGTGAGCAGTTCTTC
TRBV2	once	TRBJ1-1	TRBD1	CAGLRDRGNTEAFF	TGTGCCGGCCTACGGGACAGGGGTAACACTGAAGCTTTCTTT
TRBV11-2	once	TRBJ1-2	-	CASNPPGSYGYTF	TGTGCCAGCAACCCCCCCGGGAGCTATGGCTACACCTTC
TRBV30	-	TRBJ1-6	-	CAWRPRLSPFNSPLHF	TGTGCCTGGAGACCCAGGCTCTCCCCTTTTAATTCACCCCTCCACTTT